Listed below are T cell receptor beta chains from one sample, sequenced in a study of OX40 agonist ivuxolimab in advanced cancers. Assay used: immunoSEQ multiplex PCR; TCRdb lists only in-frame clones, some missing. The sample shows tens of thousands of clones, approximately 80% of them seen only once. The sample consisted of CD4+ or CD8+ T cells sorted from blood, taken in a trial of the OX40 agonist ivuxolimab. These receptors originate from an adult with an advanced solid tumor such as melanoma, head and neck, liver or kidney cancer. The CDR3 runs from the conserved cysteine through the conserved F or W. A D gene is named only where the DNA matches it firmly. The size field is filled for only some rows; it gives once, few, many or a size class.

TRBJ1-5 | TRBV6-1 | . | . | CATSRRDSNQPQHF | TGTGCCACTTCCCGCAGAGATAGCAATCAGCCCCAGCATTTT
TRBJ2-7 | TRBV30 | . | few | CAWSVGTSNEQYF | TGTGCCTGGAGTGTAGGTACTTCTAACGAGCAGTACTTC
TRBJ2-6 | TRBV7-2 | . | . | CASSLGGSGANVLTF | TGTGCCAGCAGCTTAGGCGGGTCTGGGGCCAACGTCCTGACTTTC
TRBJ2-1 | TRBV7-9 | . | . | CASSPLPGNEQFF | TGTGCCAGCAGCCCCCTCCCTGGCAATGAGCAGTTCTTC
TRBJ1-4 | TRBV5-6 | . | . | CASSTYTGRDEKLFF | TGTGCCAGCAGCACCTACACCGGGCGGGACGAAAAACTGTTTTTT
TRBJ1-6 | TRBV15 | . | . | CATSGSSYNSPLHF | TGTGCCACCAGCGGGAGTTCCTATAATTCACCCCTCCACTTT
TRBJ2-3 | TRBV10-3 | . | . | CAISEGGGLDTQYF | TGTGCCATCAGTGAGGGGGGGGGCTTAGATACGCAGTATTTT
TRBJ2-7 | TRBV30 | . | . | CAWSGTLYEQYF | TGTGCCTGGAGTGGGACTCTCTACGAGCAGTACTTC
TRBJ2-1 | TRBV6-5 | . | . | CASSPGTPGNEQFF | TGTGCCAGCAGTCCCGGGACTCCCGGCAATGAGCAGTTCTTC
TRBJ1-1 | TRBV7-9 | . | . | CASSLGETDVEAFF | TGTGCCAGCAGCTTGGGAGAGACGGACGTTGAAGCTTTCTTT
TRBJ1-1 | TRBV6-5 | . | . | CASSYHQRRRGTEAFF | TGTGCCAGCAGTTACCACCAACGACGACGGGGCACTGAAGCTTTCTTT
TRBJ1-5 | TRBV7-8 | . | few | CASSFETGINQPQHF | TGTGCCAGCAGCTTCGAGACAGGAATAAACCAGCCCCAGCATTTT
TRBJ2-1 | TRBV5-4 | . | . | CASSLDGESGFSSYNEQFF | TGTGCCAGCAGCTTGGACGGTGAGAGCGGGTTTAGCTCCTACAATGAGCAGTTCTTC
TRBJ2-1 | TRBV11-3 | TRBD1 | . | CASSLDPGTGPRQFF | TGTGCCAGCAGCTTAGATCCCGGGACAGGTCCGAGGCAGTTCTTC
TRBJ2-1 | TRBV7-2 | TRBD2 | . | CASSLAVGRETNEQFF | TGTGCCAGCAGCTTGGCGGTTGGGCGGGAGACGAATGAGCAGTTCTTC
TRBJ2-7 | TRBV6-5 | TRBD2 | once | CASTRASGRTYEQYF | TGTGCCAGCACTCGCGCTAGCGGGCGCACCTACGAGCAGTACTTC